These T cell receptor beta chains were read from a single sample in a study of cytomegalovirus exposure and HLA in healthy donors. Libraries were prepared by immunoSEQ multiplex PCR; TCRdb keeps only in-frame clonotypes and omits some of them. The sample contains some 170,000 clones, about 72% of which appear only once. Source material: PBMCs. The receptors were sampled from a young man in good health and CMV-seropositive. Each CDR3 is given with its conserved first and last residue. A D gene is named only where the DNA matches it firmly. Where a row states a size, it is once, few, many or the class of an expanded clone; other rows omit it.

v_call	d_call	j_call	clone_size	cdr3_aa	cdr3_nt
TRBV7-9	.	TRBJ2-1	few	CASERTAQDNEQFF	TGTGCCAGCGAGAGGACAGCGCAGGACAATGAGCAGTTCTTC
TRBV30	.	TRBJ1-5	few	CAWSRESNQPQHF	TGTGCCTGGAGTCGTGAGAGCAATCAGCCCCAGCATTTT
TRBV2	TRBD1	TRBJ2-1	.	CASTGTAYNEQFF	TGTGCCAGCACCGGGACAGCCTACAATGAGCAGTTCTTC
TRBV7-9	.	TRBJ2-5	.	CASRPPGHRKGTQYF	TGTGCCAGCAGGCCACCGGGACACCGCAAAGGTACCCAGTACTTC
TRBV7-9	TRBD2	TRBJ2-7	.	CASSLGGGGANYEQYF	TGTGCCAGCAGCTTAGGTGGCGGGGGGGCCAACTACGAGCAGTACTTC
TRBV15	TRBD2	TRBJ2-1	.	CATSPRLAGAYNEQFF	TGTGCCACCAGCCCCCGACTAGCGGGGGCTTACAATGAGCAGTTCTTC
TRBV27	.	TRBJ2-7	.	CASSFGRGYEQYF	TGTGCCAGCAGTTTTGGTAGGGGCTACGAGCAGTACTTC
TRBV18	.	TRBJ2-7	.	CASSPRTAYEQYF	TGTGCCAGCTCACCCCGGACAGCCTACGAGCAGTACTTC
TRBV7-2	.	TRBJ2-5	.	CASSSTGRQETQYF	TGTGCCAGCAGCTCGACAGGGAGGCAAGAGACCCAGTACTTC
TRBV2	.	TRBJ2-1	.	CASSVGYNEQFF	TGTGCCAGCAGTGTCGGGTACAATGAGCAGTTCTTC
TRBV6-5	.	TRBJ2-7	.	CASSYLRYEQYF	TGTGCCAGCAGTTACCTCCGGTACGAGCAGTACTTC
TRBV4-1	.	TRBJ1-4	once	CASSQVRTVEKLFF	TGCGCCAGCAGCCAAGTTCGAACGGTTGAAAAACTGTTTTTT
TRBV13	.	TRBJ2-5	.	CASSLEGGETQYF	TGTGCCAGCAGCTTAGAAGGCGGAGAGACCCAGTACTTC
TRBV18	.	TRBJ2-7	.	CASSPRTDSYEQYF	TGTGCCAGCTCACCAAGGACAGATTCCTACGAGCAGTACTTC
TRBV27	TRBD2	TRBJ2-3	few	CASSPSFAGGWNTQYF	TGTGCCAGCAGCCCGAGTTTTGCGGGGGGGTGGAATACGCAGTATTTT
TRBV30	.	TRBJ1-2	.	CAWSDRGASGYTF	TGTGCCTGGAGTGATCGGGGGGCGTCTGGCTACACCTTC
TRBV27	TRBD2	TRBJ2-7	.	CASSVAGGGSYEQYF	TGTGCCAGCAGCGTCGCCGGGGGGGGCTCCTACGAGCAGTACTTC
TRBV30	TRBD1	TRBJ2-5	.	CAWDRGLGQETQYF	TGTGCCTGGGACAGGGGTTTGGGGCAAGAGACCCAGTACTTC
TRBV5-4	TRBD1	TRBJ1-5	.	CASSVQGDQPQHF	TGTGCCAGCAGCGTTCAGGGGGATCAGCCCCAGCATTTT
TRBV19	TRBD1	TRBJ1-1	.	CASSIQGVNTEAFF	TGTGCCAGTAGTATACAGGGGGTAAACACTGAAGCTTTCTTT
TRBV15	.	TRBJ2-7	.	CATSRDPQGAEQYF	TGTGCCACCAGCAGAGATCCACAGGGAGCCGAGCAGTACTTC
TRBV19	.	TRBJ2-3	.	CASSRTGTDTQYF	TGTGCCAGTAGTAGGACAGGCACAGATACGCAGTATTTT